The following is a TCR beta chain sequence with its context. The antigen remains unidentified. The data originate from a study of T cell responses to AZD1222 COVID-19 vaccine. Study-level findings and limits: A mostly white British donor set with more females was recruited, and clonal diversity was possibly underestimated. There were vaccine-associated CD4 TCRs across spike, dominant at 160-218 and 743-854. Reports indicate that nearly half of spike-specific TCRs are directed at unmutated variant regions. The peak T cell response came first, and repertoires were sampled only after it.

Here immunoSEQ multiplex PCR was the method, and the copy in TCRdb shows in-frame clones only, minus some. The table records about 100,000 clones, roughly 91% of them present only once. The CDR3 extends over 16 amino acids. The source is an adult in good health. Sequencing was performed on peripheral blood, taken on day 0 of AZD1222 vaccination. J is TRBJ2-6 and V is TRBV21-1; the table calls TRBD1, which could not be checked here. TRBV21-1 is listed as a pseudogene. The CDR3 here is CASTKTGGPGANVLTF. The CDR3 DNA is TGTGCCAGCACCAAGACAGGGGGACCCGGGGCCAACGTCCTGACTTTC.